One T cell receptor (beta chain) is described in this entry. The target antigen is unknown. The data originate from a study of cytomegalovirus exposure and HLA in healthy donors. Study-wide results and caveats: Reportedly, diagnosis of cytomegalovirus status by the classifier showed high specificity and sensitivity. Sequencing likely produced, as an artifact, a cluster of highly shared sequence variants.

The PCR made use of 60 Vbeta and 13 Jbeta primers. Method: immunoSEQ multiplex PCR; TCRdb's copy keeps in-frame clones and lacks some. The table lists 75,000 to 80,000 clones, roughly four fifths of them singletons. The CDR3 has 15 residues. The germline V gene has CDR1 MNHEY and CDR2 SVGAGI. V lost 6 bases, J lost 0 bases, and 6 bases stayed unmatched. The source material was PBMCs. The receptor comes from a male donor in good health and CMV-seropositive. The genes are TRBV6-5 and TRBJ1-1; 8 nucleotides match TRBD1. The CDR3 DNA is TGTGCCAGCAGCAAAGACAGGGGCTTGAACACTGAAGCTTTCTTT. This sequence encodes CASSKDRGLNTEAFF.